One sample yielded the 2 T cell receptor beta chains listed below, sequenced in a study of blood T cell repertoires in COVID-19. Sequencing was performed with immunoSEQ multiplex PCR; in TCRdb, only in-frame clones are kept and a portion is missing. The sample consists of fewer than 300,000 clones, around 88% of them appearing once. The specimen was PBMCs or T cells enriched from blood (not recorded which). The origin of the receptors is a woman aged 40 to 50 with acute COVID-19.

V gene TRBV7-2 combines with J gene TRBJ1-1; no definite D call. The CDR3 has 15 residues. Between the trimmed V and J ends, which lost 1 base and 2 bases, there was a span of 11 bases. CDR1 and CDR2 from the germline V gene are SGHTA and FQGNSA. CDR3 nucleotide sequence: TGTGCCAGCAGCTTAGTGCAGAAACTAAACACTGAAGCTTTCTTT. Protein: CASSLVQKLNTEAFF.

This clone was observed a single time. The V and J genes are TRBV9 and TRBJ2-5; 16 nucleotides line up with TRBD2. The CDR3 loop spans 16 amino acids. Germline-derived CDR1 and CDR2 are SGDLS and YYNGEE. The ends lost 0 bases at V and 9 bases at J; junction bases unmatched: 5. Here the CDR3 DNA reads TGTGCCAGCAGCGTAGACCCGGGACTAGCGGGAGGGGCCCAGTACTTC. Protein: CASSVDPGLAGGAQYF.